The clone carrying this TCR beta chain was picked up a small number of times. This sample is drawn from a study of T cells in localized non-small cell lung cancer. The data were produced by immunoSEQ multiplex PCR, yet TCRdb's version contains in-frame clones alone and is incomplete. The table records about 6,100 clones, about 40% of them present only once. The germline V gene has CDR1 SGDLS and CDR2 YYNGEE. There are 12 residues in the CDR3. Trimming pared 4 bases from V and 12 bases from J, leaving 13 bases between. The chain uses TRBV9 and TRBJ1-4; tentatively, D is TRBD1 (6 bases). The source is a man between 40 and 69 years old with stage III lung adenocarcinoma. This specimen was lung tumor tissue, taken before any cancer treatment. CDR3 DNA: TGTGCCAGCAGCCCAAATCCAGGGGAACTGTTTTTT. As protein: CASSPNPGELFF.